Included here is one T cell receptor beta chain sequence, with context. Its target is unknown. These data come from a study of OX40 agonist ivuxolimab in advanced cancers. Study-level findings and limits: Those patients achieving a partial response at 0.1-3.0 mg/kg showed among the lowest clonal expansion.

Here immunoSEQ multiplex PCR was the method, and the copy in TCRdb shows in-frame clones only, minus some. Of 150,000 to 180,000 clones listed, roughly 92% were seen once; the top ten hold around 0.33%. Patients with autoimmune history or systemic immunosuppression were excluded. The sampling schedule covered blood at baseline, cycle 4 day 1, and cycle 7 day 1. The germline V gene has CDR1 SEHNR and CDR2 FQNEAQ (reference sequence). The germline V and J ends were trimmed by 2 bases and 4 bases, with 14 bases remaining between them. This CDR3 is 15 amino acids long. The receptor was isolated from an adult with an advanced solid tumor such as melanoma, head and neck, liver or kidney cancer. The sequences come from CD4+ or CD8+ T cells sorted from blood, collected in a trial of the OX40 agonist ivuxolimab. This sequence joins TRBV7-9 and TRBJ1-2; TRBD1 is a possible D gene (5 bases). The CDR3 region has the DNA TGTGCCAGCAGCTTAAGGAGGGGTAGCTCCTATGGCTACACCTTC. Amino acid sequence: CASSLRRGSSYGYTF. The whole variable domain, remainder taken from reference TRBV7-9 and TRBJ1-2, is DTGVSQNPRHKITKRGQNVTFRCDPISEHNRLYWYRQTLGQGPEFLTYFQNEAQLEKSRLLSDRFSAERPKGSFSTLEIQRTEQGDSAMYLCASSLRRGSSYGYTFGSGTRLTVV.